This T cell receptor beta chain was recovered during a study of cytomegalovirus exposure and HLA in healthy donors. Notes on the study in general: Productive rates of about 87% or about 30% were seen for most TCR beta V segments in an earlier analysis. Follow-up analysis later connected one missense variant in DCLRE1C with trimming of TCR beta V- and J-genes.

Samples came from healthy bone marrow donors. Worth noting for this clone: Its target is unknown.

The PCR had 60 Vbeta and 13 Jbeta primers. Produced via immunoSEQ multiplex PCR; TCRdb's table is partial and in-frame only. In the table there are around 140,000 clones, roughly four fifths of which are singletons. Specimen: PBMCs. The clonotype was recovered from a woman aged 35 to 49 in good health and CMV-seronegative.

CDR3: CSVSGVTSPYNEQFF. The CDR3 DNA follows: TGCAGCGTCTCAGGGGTTACGAGCCCCTACAATGAGCAGTTCTTC. The rearrangement links TRBV29-1 to TRBJ2-1; weak D call: TRBD1 (6 bases). Deletions cut 6 bases from V and 2 bases from J, with 17 bases between. The CDR3 covers 15 residues. Germline CDR1 reads SQVTM; CDR2 reads ANQGSEA.